This T cell receptor beta chain originates from a study of tumor and adjacent non-tumor tissue in lung cancer. TCRbeta libraries were built with three rounds of nested PCR, modified from ARM-PCR. Each CDR3 protein is one row after TCRdb ran MiXCR on the multiplex PCR reads. The sample lists 200,000 to 250,000 distinct CDR3 sequences, 70% to 75% occurring once. This clonotype was seen at least ten times. Its cognate antigen is unknown. RNA was extracted from bulk tissue without any cell sorting. The CDR3 has 16 amino acids. J lost 5 bases, V lost 6 bases, and 11 bases had no gene match. Study-wide results and limits: TCR diversity was significantly greater in tumor than normal lung tissue. Tumor TCR diversity, when higher, was linked to shorter survival.

The receptor was isolated from a man aged 55 to 70 with non-small cell lung cancer. The chain carries TRBV12-3 or TRBV12-4 and TRBJ2-5, with 11 bases fitting TRBD2. Sequenced input: lung tumor tissue. CDR3 loop: CASSQYGTSGRETQYF. Here the CDR3 DNA reads TGTGCCAGCAGCCAATACGGGACTAGCGGTAGGGAGACCCAGTACTTC.